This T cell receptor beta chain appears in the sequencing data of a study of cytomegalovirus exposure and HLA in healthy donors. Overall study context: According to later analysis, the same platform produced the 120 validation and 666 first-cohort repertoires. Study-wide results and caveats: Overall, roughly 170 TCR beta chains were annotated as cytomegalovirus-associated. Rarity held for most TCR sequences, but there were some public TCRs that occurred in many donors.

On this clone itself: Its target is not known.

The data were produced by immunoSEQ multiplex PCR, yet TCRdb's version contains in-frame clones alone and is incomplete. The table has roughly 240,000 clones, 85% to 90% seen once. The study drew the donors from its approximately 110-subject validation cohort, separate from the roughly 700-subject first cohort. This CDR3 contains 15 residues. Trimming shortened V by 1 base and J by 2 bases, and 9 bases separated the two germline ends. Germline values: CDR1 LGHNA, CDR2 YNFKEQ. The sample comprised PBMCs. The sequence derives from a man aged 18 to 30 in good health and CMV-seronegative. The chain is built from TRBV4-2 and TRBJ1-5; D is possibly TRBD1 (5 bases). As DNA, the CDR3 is TGTGCCAGCAGCCAAGGAGGGGAGGGCAATCAGCCCCAGCATTTT. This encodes CASSQGGEGNQPQHF.